This T cell receptor (beta chain) was documented in a study of cytomegalovirus exposure and HLA in healthy donors. Looking at the study overall: Earlier findings included some 120 million unique TCR beta sequences obtained from 170 million or so T cells. Genotyping showed 75% to 90% of about 370 donors falling in the Caucasian-associated ancestry cluster. Notes on the study in general: A later analysis found that most CMV-associated TCR beta chains appeared HLA-restricted.

J gave up 7 bases and V 4 bases, and 10 bases lay outside the gene matches. The CDR3 covers 15 residues. Germline V CDR1 and CDR2: SGHKS, YYEKEE (reference sequence). This clone was found once. Its target is unknown. Participants comprised healthy donors of bone marrow. A multiplex PCR was run with 60 Vbeta primers and 13 Jbeta primers. The method was immunoSEQ multiplex PCR; TCRdb's version includes in-frame clones alone and lacks a portion of them. The sample has around 140,000 clones, approximately 80% seen once; the top ten hold 4% to 5%. V usage is TRBV5-5 and J usage is TRBJ2-2; 7 positions agree with TRBD1. This TCR came from a male donor in good health and CMV-seropositive. Sequencing used PBMCs. The DNA of the CDR3 is TGTGCCAGCAGCCGCGTCACAGGGGCAGGCGGGGAGCTGTTTTTT. Translated: CASSRVTGAGGELFF.